This T cell receptor (beta chain) was captured by sequencing in a study of blood T cell repertoires in COVID-19. Study-wide background: Samples taken during acute and convalescent COVID-19 were collected in the United States, Italy and Spain. T cells, B-cell-depleted T cells, or PBMCs provided the cDNA or gDNA that served as material.

V dropped 0 bases and J dropped 1 base, with 12 bases sitting between them. This CDR3 has 16 amino acids. Germline V gene lookup returns CDR1 MNHEY and CDR2 SVGAGI. This clone has only one observation. In the original workflow: Estimated nucleated cell counts came from reference gene primer amplification. Sequencing used immunoSEQ multiplex PCR; TCRdb keeps in-frame clones, though not all of them. V and J calls and clone size are as listed in that table; D and trimming were resolved from the DNA. In the table there are about 47,000 clones, over 70% of which are singletons. Sequencing was carried out using peripheral blood. V usage is TRBV6-5 and J usage is TRBJ1-1, with D possibly TRBD1 on 6 matching bases. The sequence was obtained from a woman aged 55-69 years with acute or convalescent COVID-19. This chain's CDR3 is CASSYSKGVSNTEAFF. The CDR3 DNA sequence: TGTGCCAGCAGTTACTCGAAGGGGGTCTCGAACACTGAAGCTTTCTTT.